This T cell receptor beta chain was obtained from a study of beta chain features in type 1 diabetes. Findings and caveats of the study: Any PCR bias toward short templates would affect both groups alike. Type 1 diabetes patients showed fewer insertions and more deletions at VDJ junctions.

CDR1 and CDR2 (germline): SGHTA, FQGNSA. After removal of 0 bases from V and 5 bases from J, the junction contained 2 bases not matched to a gene. The CDR3 runs to 14 residues. The entirety of the isolated RNA underwent reverse transcription, so expressed TCRB transcripts were sequenced. Measured with immunoSEQ multiplex PCR; TCRdb has only the in-frame clones, and not every one. The sample lists roughly 240,000 clones, about 70% seen once, with around 0.05% in the top ten. CD4+ cells of the naive, central memory, regulatory and stem cell-like memory types were sorted via CD45RO/CCR7/CD25/CD127/CD95/CD27. A note on this clone: What it binds is unknown. Within the sample, other DNA sequences also encode this same CDR3.

The chain couples TRBV7-2 to TRBJ2-5; 8 positions agree with TRBD1. The sequenced sample consisted of naive CD4+ T cells from blood. The TCR comes from a man aged 30-40 years in good health. DNA for the CDR3: TGTGCCAGCAGCTTAGCCAGGGGGCGGGAGACCCAGTACTTC. Translating it yields CASSLARGRETQYF.